The present TCR beta chain was sequenced within a study of T cells in Graves' hyperthyroidism and ophthalmopathy (dated by TCRdb to the late 2010s). Study-wide context: Peripheral blood was collected at initial diagnosis, before any treatment. To identify TCR V-J signatures that set the groups apart, the researchers used a discovery cohort of about a hundred patients, made up of approximately 43 with Graves' ophthalmopathy and 55 to 65 with stable Graves' hyperthyroidism. Prospective prediction of ophthalmopathy was tested in an independent validation cohort of fewer than 20 hyperthyroidism patients and 17 patients who later progressed to ophthalmopathy. The 100 discovery patients were randomly divided into training and test sets at a 7:3 ratio. In addition, the study compared T-cell repertoires in thyroid tissue and in blood from roughly six Graves' hyperthyroidism patients. Following sampling, methimazole starting at 30 mg daily was given to hyperthyroidism patients, and high-dose intravenous methylprednisolone was given to ophthalmopathy patients. The paper reports TCR Vbeta CDR3 sequencing of roughly 140 peripheral blood samples: some 44 ophthalmopathy, around 80 hyperthyroidism and around 17 progressor patients.

The TCR beta CDR3 regions were amplified from the RNA transcripts. The TCR CDR3 was subjected to a first round of RT-PCR using the HTBI primer set and the Qiagen OneStep RT-PCR kit. A second multiplex PCR round built the libraries, followed by size selection and purification. Sequencing of the libraries was done on an Illumina HiSeq2000 using paired-end 100 bp reads. As for the original processing: Raw data were processed with SOAPnuke, discarding reads with adapters, uncalled bases, mean Phred below 15, or no exact constant-primer or identifier match. High-quality paired reads were merged using COPE v1.2.5, and each unique nucleotide sequence was defined as a clonotype. MiTCR v1.1 was used to align the clonotypes against IMGT TRBV, TRBD and TRBJ reference segments. Only V-J combinations with frequency above 0.0001, covering about 99% of repertoires, were analysed. A TCS score was defined as the ratio of F50 (clonal expansion) to E x V (chaos), with BLOSUM62-based TCRdist applied between CDR3 peptides within each V-J. Welch's t-statistics and random forest reduced 500 to 650 V-J features to 10 to 15, which were used in a naive Bayes classifier (R e1071). TCRdb trimmed public reads at Q25 via fastp, called clones via MiXCR and kept in-frame beta chains. Entries are consolidated by CDR3 protein sequence, retaining the most common genes and DNA. What appears here as the V and J calls and clone size reflects TCRdb's work, not the paper's. The sample table records around 600,000 distinct CDR3 sequences; about a sixth of these occur just once. Around 3.5% of the sample is held by the ten biggest clonotypes.

What the authors observed across the whole study: A 13 V-J signature model separated ophthalmopathy from stable hyperthyroidism, with about 90% sensitivity and roughly 81% specificity in cross-validation and 80%/75% in testing. Sample size was not statistically predetermined, and investigators were not blinded to group allocation. Blood samples also contained most of the expanded thyroid clonotypes (frequency above 0.001), which suggests that blood repertoires may reflect thyroid immune responses. In validation, the model predicted progression to ophthalmopathy with around 71% sensitivity and approximately 78% specificity, a median of about 6 months before onset.

After removal of 4 bases from V and 6 bases from J, the junction retains 2 bases not matched to a gene. Reading the germline V gene (reference sequence) gives CDR1 MNHEY and CDR2 SMNVEV. The CDR3 runs 13 residues from the cysteine to the phenylalanine. Only CDR3 DNA remains: 39 bases, in frame from the first base. On this clonotype itself: What antigen it recognizes has not been identified. Base qualities are not provided; no much larger clone lies one nucleotide away.

Ophthalmopathy patients had moderately to severely active disease, Clinical Activity Score of at least 3, NOSPECS grade of at least 4, and duration under 3 months. Patients with uncontrolled infections, other autoimmune diseases, pregnancy or lactation were excluded. Diagnoses relied on clinical symptoms, serum thyroxine and TRAb, thyroid ultrasound and orbital computed tomography. PBMCs were separated from around 9.1 ml of fresh peripheral blood using Ficoll-Paque density gradient centrifugation. Total RNA was extracted with Trizol reagent, and quality was checked on an Agilent 2100 Bioanalyzer. The chain is assembled from TRBV27 and TRBJ2-7; 11 of the junction bases match TRBD1. Material: blood. This receptor was identified in a woman aged 40 to 50 with Graves' ophthalmopathy. The bases read TGTGCCAGCAGTTGGGACAGGGGGGGCGAGCAGTACTTC. Translation gives CASSWDRGGEQYF.